This TCR beta chain was profiled in a study of beta chain features in type 1 diabetes. Study overall: All samples together contributed 107,917,701 sorted cells for examination.

Findings and limits, study-wide: TCRB repertoires of naive, central memory and Treg cells appeared more similar among patients than among healthy donors. The study found fewer insertions and more deletions at VDJ junctions in type 1 diabetes patients. Researchers report that Type 1 diabetes patients had moderately but significantly shorter TCRB CDR3s across all four CD4+ subsets.

The germline CDR1 and CDR2 sequences are ENHRY and SYGVKD. The CDR3 extends over 15 amino acids. V lost 0 bases to trimming and J lost 0 bases, with 6 bases between them. Expressed TCRB transcripts were sequenced because the isolated RNA had all been reverse transcribed beforehand. Sequencing used immunoSEQ multiplex PCR; TCRdb keeps in-frame clones, though not all of them. The repertoire holds about 160,000 clones, with about 63% as singletons. A note on this clone: What it binds is unknown. The same CDR3 can be traced to other DNA sequences in this sample.

The origin of this receptor is a man aged 25-40 years with type 1 diabetes. The chain carries TRBV10-3 and TRBJ2-1; unclear D gene. Sequenced material: naive CD4+ T cells from blood. CDR3 sequence: CAISESGSSYNEQFF. In DNA, the CDR3 is TGTGCCATCAGTGAGTCTGGTAGCTCCTACAATGAGCAGTTCTTC.